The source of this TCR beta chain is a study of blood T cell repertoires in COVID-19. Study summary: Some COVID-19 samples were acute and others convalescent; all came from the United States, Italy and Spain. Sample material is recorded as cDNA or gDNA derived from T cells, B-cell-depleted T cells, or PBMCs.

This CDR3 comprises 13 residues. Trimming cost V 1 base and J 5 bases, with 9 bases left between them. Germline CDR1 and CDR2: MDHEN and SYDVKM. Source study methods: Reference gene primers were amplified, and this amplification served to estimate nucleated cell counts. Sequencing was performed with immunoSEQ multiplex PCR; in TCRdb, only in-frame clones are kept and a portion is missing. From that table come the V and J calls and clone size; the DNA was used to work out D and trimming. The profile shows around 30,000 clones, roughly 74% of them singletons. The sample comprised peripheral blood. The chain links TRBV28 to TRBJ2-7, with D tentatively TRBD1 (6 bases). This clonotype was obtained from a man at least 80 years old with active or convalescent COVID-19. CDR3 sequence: CASSLLQGHEQYF. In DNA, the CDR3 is TGTGCCAGCAGTTTATTACAGGGCCACGAGCAGTACTTC.